This TCR beta chain was identified in a study of human CD4 T cells and Enterobacteriaceae. The CDR3 is 18 residues long. V lost 1 base to trimming and J lost 3 bases; unmatched junction nucleotides: 13. The V gene's germline CDR1 is SGHAT and CDR2 FQNNGV. Broader study findings: Specific clonotypes appeared less expanded ex vivo than cross-reactive ones.

Sorting took every CD4+ cell except CD45RA+CCR7+CD95- naive cells, reaching over 95% purity. Healthy donor blood came from Swiss blood donation centers. Sorted cells lacked CD8+, CD14+, CD16+, CD56+, CD19+ and CD25-bright cells. To note about this clone: The antigen is undetermined.

TCRdb's copy holds only in-frame clones and misses some; the assay was immunoSEQ multiplex PCR. The repertoire holds fewer than 35,000 clones, with roughly 80% as singletons. The clonotype was recovered from a human donor in good health. Input material: memory CD4+ T cells from blood. This chain links TRBV11-2 with TRBJ2-3; 7 bases are a match to TRBD2. CDR3 coding DNA: TGTGCCAGCAGCTTAGGGCTAGCGGCGCAATGGCGAACAGATACGCAGTATTTT. Protein sequence: CASSLGLAAQWRTDTQYF.